One sample yielded the 28 T cell receptor beta chains listed below, sequenced in a study of T cell responses to AZD1222 COVID-19 vaccine. Sequencing was performed with immunoSEQ multiplex PCR; in TCRdb, only in-frame clones are kept and a portion is missing. This table holds about 96,000 clones, 90% found once. The specimen comprised peripheral blood, sampled on day 0 of AZD1222 vaccination. The receptors come from an adult in good health.

V usage is TRBV6-5 and J usage is TRBJ1-1, with 7 bases that match TRBD1. The CDR3 sequence is 14 residues long. V lost 7 bases, J lost 0 bases, and 5 bases stayed unmatched. CDR1 and CDR2 (germline): MNHEY, SVGAGI. CDR3 nucleotide sequence: TGTGCCAGCACCGACAGGGCAATGAACACTGAAGCTTTCTTT. It encodes CASTDRAMNTEAFF.

The chain joins TRBV2 to TRBJ2-2; TRBD2 agrees at 7 bases. The CDR3 consists of 14 residues. The V segment lost 5 bases and the J segment 1 base; nucleotides outside the gene matches: 1. Germline CDR1 SNHLY, CDR2 FYNNEI. The CDR3 DNA sequence: TGTGCCAGCAGTTTAGCGGGGAACACCGGGGAGCTGTTTTTT. Its protein product is CASSLAGNTGELFF.

CDR3: CATSRSPGQGRYEKLFF. CDR3 DNA sequence: TGTGCCACCAGCAGAAGCCCGGGACAGGGAAGATACGAAAAACTGTTTTTT. The V call is TRBV15, the J call TRBJ1-4; the match to TRBD1 covers 9 bases. Germline CDR1 LNHNV, CDR2 YYDKDF (reference sequence). The V gene end was trimmed by 2 bases and the J gene end by 8 bases; junction bases not matched to a gene: 12. This CDR3 has 17 amino acids.

CDR3 coding DNA: TGTGCCAGCAGCGCCAGGGTAGGGGCAACTAATGAAAAACTGTTTTTT. Protein: CASSARVGATNEKLFF. The chain has TRBV7-2 and TRBJ1-4; perhaps TRBD1 as D (5 bases). The V and J ends lost 5 bases and 0 bases respectively, with 13 bases between them. The length of the CDR3 is 16 residues. Germline V gives CDR1 SGHTA, CDR2 FQGNSA. The variable domain in full, with the rest retrieved from reference TRBV7-2 and TRBJ1-4, is GAGVSQSPSNKVTEKGKDVELRCDPISGHTALYWYRQSLGQGLEFLIYFQGNSAPDKSGLPSDRFSAERTGGSVSTLTIQRTQQEDSAVYLCASSARVGATNEKLFFGSGTQLSVL.

The chain employs TRBV4-2 and TRBJ2-7, with D maybe TRBD1 (5 bases). The CDR3 runs to 15 residues. V was trimmed by 0 bases and J by 3 bases, leaving 12 bases between them. CDR1 is LGHNA, CDR2 YNFKEQ, per germline. The CDR3 reads CASSQEFQGFYEQYF. The DNA for the CDR3 is TGTGCCAGCAGCCAAGAGTTCCAGGGATTCTACGAGCAGTACTTC.

This clone has just one count. The chain recombines TRBV7-8 with TRBJ2-1, with D possibly being TRBD1 or TRBD2 (7 bases each). The V and J ends lost 4 bases and 4 bases respectively, with 20 bases between them. The CDR3 is 17 residues long. CDR1 and CDR2 from the germline V gene are SGHVS and FQNEAQ. Here the CDR3 DNA reads TGTGCCAGCAGCTCCCCAGGGAGGGGGCGCGGTTACAATGAGCAGTTCTTC. This sequence encodes CASSSPGRGRGYNEQFF.

The V gene is TRBV9, the J gene TRBJ2-7; D is unresolved. Germline lookup yields CDR1 SGDLS and CDR2 YYNGEE. The CDR3 is made up of 13 amino acids. The V end lost 0 bases, the J end lost 0 bases, and 4 bases lay between the germline ends. CDR3 amino acids: CASSVAVSYEQYF. CDR3 sequence (DNA): TGTGCCAGCAGCGTAGCTGTCTCCTACGAGCAGTACTTC.

This chain connects TRBV6-5 to TRBJ2-7; 9 nucleotides match TRBD2. CDR1 and CDR2 (germline): MNHEY, SVGAGI. V dropped 9 bases and J dropped 7; count of bases not matched to a gene: 13. There are 14 residues in the CDR3. The CDR3 DNA is TGTGCCAGTCGCCTGGTAGCGGGAGTAGTAGAGCAGTACTTC. Its protein product is CASRLVAGVVEQYF.

The J gene is TRBJ2-7, the V gene TRBV6-5; D might be TRBD2 (6 bases). This CDR3 has 15 amino acids. V dropped 2 bases and J dropped 4 bases, with 15 bases sitting between them. CDR1 MNHEY and CDR2 SVGAGI come from the germline V gene. The CDR3 sequence: CASSYAVGGPYEQYF. As DNA, the CDR3 is TGTGCCAGCAGTTACGCCGTGGGGGGTCCTTACGAGCAGTACTTC.

V usage is TRBV6-5 and J usage is TRBJ1-2, with D unclear. This CDR3 is built from 10 residues. The germline V gene has CDR1 MNHEY and CDR2 SVGAGI. Trimming took off 8 bases at V and 8 bases at J, with 9 bases between the two ends. CDR3 sequence: CASSAGGYTF. The DNA for the CDR3 is TGTGCCAGCTCGGCTGGGGGCTACACCTTC.

V and J are TRBV14 and TRBJ2-3; D may be TRBD1 or TRBD2 (6 bases each). Germline V gives CDR1 SGHDN, CDR2 FVKESK. Between the trimmed V and J ends, which lost 6 bases and 5 bases, there was a span of 24 bases. This CDR3 comprises 17 residues. The CDR3 reads CASSLIRQAGGVDTQYF. The CDR3 nucleotides read TGTGCCAGCAGTCTTATTCGACAGGCCGGAGGGGTAGATACGCAGTATTTT.

Concerning this clone: At one end the junction does not follow the germline gene, possibly because of a read error. The chain has TRBV11-3 and TRBJ1-3; no definite D call. CDR3 length equals 15 residues. Germline-derived CDR1 and CDR2 are SGHNT and YENEEA. The chain's CDR3 is CASSHSFSAGNTIYF. The CDR3 DNA sequence: TGTGCCAGCAGCCACTCCTTTTCGGCTGGGAACACCATATATTTT.

V gene TRBV14 combines with J gene TRBJ2-5; D unresolved. The CDR3 runs 14 residues. The germline gives CDR1 SGHDN, CDR2 FVKESK. V was trimmed by 1 base and J by 4 bases, leaving 10 bases between them. CDR3 coding DNA: TGTGCCAGCAGCCAAGGTAGATGGTTAGAGACCCAGTACTTC. As protein: CASSQGRWLETQYF.

The chain has TRBV7-2 and TRBJ2-5; D might be TRBD2 (5 bases). The V end lost 1 base, the J end lost 5 bases, and 17 bases lay between the germline ends. CDR3 length equals 16 residues. The germline V gene encodes CDR1 SGHTA and CDR2 FQGNSA. CDR3 in amino acids: CASSLGERPLGETQYF. CDR3 nucleotides: TGTGCCAGCAGCTTAGGAGAGCGGCCCCTTGGTGAGACCCAGTACTTC.

This chain connects TRBV28 to TRBJ2-3; 8 bases line up with TRBD2. With V trimmed by 4 bases and J by 2 bases, 8 bases remained unmatched. Germline CDR1 is MDHEN and CDR2 is SYDVKM. The CDR3 is 16 residues long. CDR3 in amino acids: CASSSYSGTITDTQYF. CDR3 coding DNA: TGTGCCAGCAGTTCCTATAGCGGGACGATCACAGATACGCAGTATTTT.

The chain couples TRBV6-2 or TRBV6-3 to TRBJ2-7; 8 positions match TRBD1. The CDR3 length is 15 residues. Germline values: CDR1 MNHEY, CDR2 SVGEGT. V shed 6 bases and J 4 bases; nucleotides not matched to a gene: 11. CDR3 residues: CASSRSRTGTYEQYF. The DNA for the CDR3 is TGTGCCAGCAGCCGCTCGAGGACAGGGACGTACGAGCAGTACTTC.

The rearrangement joins TRBV5-1 to TRBJ1-4; D is unclear. V lost 0 bases and J 5 bases, leaving 8 bases between the germline ends. The CDR3 loop spans 14 amino acids. CDR1 and CDR2 (germline): SGHRS, YFSETQ. The CDR3 sequence is CASSLEGANEKLFF. In DNA form, the CDR3 reads TGCGCCAGCAGCTTGGAGGGAGCAAATGAAAAACTGTTTTTT.

This rearrangement joins TRBV19 to TRBJ2-1, with a weak D call TRBD2 (5 bases). This CDR3 comprises 14 residues. The ends were cut back, 1 base at V and 7 bases at J, with 11 bases in the middle. Per germline, CDR1 LNHDA and CDR2 SQIVND (reference sequence). In DNA, the CDR3 is TGTGCCAGTAGTATAGTGAGGGTCGGTAATGAGCAGTTCTTC. Encoded protein: CASSIVRVGNEQFF. Together with reference TRBV19 and TRBJ2-1, the CDR3 gives the full variable domain: DGGITQSPKYLFRKEGQNVTLSCEQNLNHDAMYWYRQDPGQGLRLIYYSQIVNDFQKGDIAEGYSVSREKKESFPLTVTSAQKNPTAFYLCASSIVRVGNEQFFGPGTRLTVL.

This clone was found once. The rearrangement uses TRBV28 and TRBJ2-7; D is undetermined. CDR3 length equals 15 residues. The V gene's germline CDR1 is MDHEN and CDR2 SYDVKM. The V gene lost 2 bases and the J gene lost 2 bases, with 13 bases spanning the gap. The CDR3 nucleotides are TGTGCCAGCAGTTTAAGCGCTCACTCTACCTACGAGCAGTACTTC. Encoded protein: CASSLSAHSTYEQYF.

The chain recombines TRBV7-2 with TRBJ2-7; TRBD1 aligns across 7 bases. V was clipped by 6 bases and J by 3 bases; unmatched bases: 5. The CDR3 is made up of 13 amino acids. Germline V lookup: CDR1 SGHTA, CDR2 FQGNSA. As DNA, the CDR3 is TGTGCCAGCAGGGCTAACAGGGGCTACGAGCAGTACTTC. This gives the protein CASRANRGYEQYF. The whole variable domain, remainder taken from reference TRBV7-2 and TRBJ2-7, is GAGVSQSPSNKVTEKGKDVELRCDPISGHTALYWYRQSLGQGLEFLIYFQGNSAPDKSGLPSDRFSAERTGGSVSTLTIQRTQQEDSAVYLCASRANRGYEQYFGPGTRLTVT.

This chain links TRBV11-2 with TRBJ2-1; D uncertain. V lost 4 bases to trimming and J lost 0 bases, with 10 bases between them. Germline values: CDR1 SGHAT, CDR2 FQNNGV. This CDR3 region has 15 residues. The CDR3 DNA is TGTGCCAGCAGCTCCAGCCAGGTCTCCTACAATGAGCAGTTCTTC. It specifies CASSSSQVSYNEQFF.

The chain uses TRBV7-2 and TRBJ1-2; weak D call: TRBD1 (5 bases). Germline values: CDR1 SGHTA, CDR2 FQGNSA. This CDR3 region has 13 residues. The V end lost 4 bases, the J end lost 4 bases, and 10 bases lay between the germline ends. The DNA of the CDR3 is TGTGCCAGCAGCTCCGGGACTCCCTATGGCTACACCTTC. It codes for CASSSGTPYGYTF.

V and J are TRBV7-2 and TRBJ2-4; 9 nucleotides line up with TRBD1. The CDR3 totals 18 residues. V was pared by 2 bases and J by 10 bases, with 18 bases of the junction left unmatched. Germline V gives CDR1 SGHTA, CDR2 FQGNSA. CDR3: CASSLLTHLPGTGWIQYF. The CDR3 DNA reads as TGTGCCAGCAGCTTATTAACCCACCTCCCCGGGACAGGGTGGATTCAGTACTTC.

The chain links TRBV9 to TRBJ2-1; TRBD2 is a possible D gene (6 bases). Germline V gene sequence: CDR1 SGDLS, CDR2 YYNGEE. The V gene lost 4 bases and the J gene lost 0 bases, with 20 bases spanning the gap. The CDR3 has 18 residues. The CDR3 spells CASSSQRDGGYSYNEQFF. The CDR3 nucleotides are TGTGCCAGCAGCTCCCAAAGGGACGGGGGATACTCCTACAATGAGCAGTTCTTC.

V gene TRBV4-3 combines with J gene TRBJ2-5; TRBD2 matches at 12 bases. From germline, CDR1 is LGHNA and CDR2 YSLEER. V lost 2 bases and J lost 5; bases outside the gene matches: 3. The CDR3 is made up of 15 amino acids. The CDR3 spells CASSQQTSGSETQYF. CDR3 bases: TGCGCCAGCAGCCAACAGACTAGCGGGAGTGAGACCCAGTACTTC.

The V call is TRBV30, the J call TRBJ1-5; tentatively, D is TRBD1 (6 bases). Trimming removed 0 bases from V and 6 bases from J, with 12 bases in between. Germline V gene sequence: CDR1 GTSNPN, CDR2 SVGIG (reference sequence). CDR3 length: 14 residues. CDR3 DNA: TGTGCCTGGAGTGTGGGGGGGGCGAGTCAGCCCCAGCATTTT. Translation gives CAWSVGGASQPQHF. The complete variable domain, with remaining parts taken from reference TRBV30 and TRBJ1-5, reads SQTIHQWPATLVQPVGSPLSLECTVEGTSNPNLYWYRQAAGRGLQLLFYSVGIGQISSEVPQNLSASRPQDRQFILSSKKLLLSDSGFYLCAWSVGGASQPQHFGDGTRLSIL.

The V and J genes are TRBV2 and TRBJ1-3; no definite D call. This CDR3 is built from 12 residues. Between the trimmed V and J ends, which lost 5 bases and 8 bases, there was a span of 10 bases. Germline V gives CDR1 SNHLY, CDR2 FYNNEI. The CDR3, as DNA: TGTGCCAGCAGTACACAAGAGGACACCATATATTTT. It encodes CASSTQEDTIYF.

The V and J genes are TRBV4-1 and TRBJ2-7, with D possibly called TRBD1 or TRBD2 (5 bases each). V dropped 0 bases and J dropped 7 bases, with 16 bases sitting between them. Germline V gene lookup returns CDR1 MGHRA and CDR2 YSYEKL. The CDR3 extends over 15 amino acids. The CDR3: CASSQEGVGPGEQYF. The CDR3 DNA sequence: TGCGCCAGCAGCCAAGAGGGTGTGGGGCCGGGGGAGCAGTACTTC.